Presented here are 27 T cell receptor beta chains from one specimen sequenced in a study of blood T cell repertoires in COVID-19. Assay used: immunoSEQ multiplex PCR; TCRdb lists only in-frame clones, some missing. The sample has about 320,000 clones; roughly 90% are singletons. The specimen was PBMCs or T cells enriched from blood (not recorded which). These receptors originate from a man between 60 and 75 years old who had recovered from COVID-19.

V gene TRBV5-1 combines with J gene TRBJ1-2; 9 positions agree with TRBD1. The CDR3 extends over 13 amino acids. From germline, CDR1 is SGHRS and CDR2 YFSETQ. After removal of 3 bases from V and 8 bases from J, the junction contained 5 bases not matched to a gene. The CDR3 is CASSSGQGRGYTF. Written as DNA, the CDR3 is TGCGCCAGCAGCTCCGGACAGGGGAGAGGCTACACCTTC.

The chain links TRBV5-4 to TRBJ2-3; D not resolved. CDR3 length: 16 residues. CDR1 SGHNT and CDR2 YYREEE come from the germline V gene (reference sequence). V lost 1 base and J lost 2, with 14 bases in between. CDR3 residues: CASSLLVRTLTDTQYF. For the CDR3, the DNA is TGTGCCAGCAGCTTGTTGGTTAGAACCCTCACAGATACGCAGTATTTT. The full variable domain, its missing parts supplied by reference TRBV5-4 and TRBJ2-3, is ETGVTQSPTHLIKTRGQQVTLRCSSQSGHNTVSWYQQALGQGPQFIFQYYREEENGRGNFPPRFSGLQFPNYSSELNVNALELDDSALYLCASSLLVRTLTDTQYFGPGTRLTVL.

This clone has just a few counts. This rearrangement joins TRBV28 to TRBJ1-5; D possibly corresponds to TRBD1 (5 bases). Trimming took 7 bases from V and 5 from J, leaving 18 bases between them. This CDR3 contains 15 residues. CDR1 is MDHEN, CDR2 SYDVKM, per germline. The CDR3: CASTPVGRVDQPQHF. The CDR3 DNA reads TGTGCCAGCACCCCCGTGGGCAGGGTAGATCAGCCCCAGCATTTT.

The CDR3 loop is CASSLTGSSYGYTF. The CDR3 region has the DNA TGTGCCAGCAGCTTGACAGGCTCCTCCTATGGCTACACCTTC. The genes are TRBV7-9 and TRBJ1-2; maybe TRBD1 (6 bases). CDR1 is SEHNR and CDR2 is FQNEAQ in the germline V gene (reference sequence). Trimming removed 3 bases at V and 4 bases at J, with 12 bases between. The CDR3 loop spans 14 amino acids.

This chain uses TRBV18 with TRBJ2-1, with 9 bases lining up with TRBD2. J lost 9 bases, V lost 2 bases, and 5 bases had no gene match. Germline V lookup: CDR1 KGHSH, CDR2 LQKENI. The CDR3 sequence is 14 residues long. CDR3 loop: CASSPSSGSFEQFF. CDR3 nucleotides: TGTGCCAGCTCACCAAGTAGCGGGAGTTTTGAGCAGTTCTTC.

The chain combines TRBV19 with TRBJ2-3; the D gene is possibly TRBD1 (6 bases). Germline V gives CDR1 LNHDA, CDR2 SQIVND (reference sequence). V was clipped by 3 bases and J by 7 bases, with 17 bases between them. The length of the CDR3 is 15 residues. CDR3 loop: CASSIPLGAANTQYF. The CDR3 DNA is TGTGCCAGTAGTATTCCTCTGGGGGCGGCGAATACGCAGTATTTT.

The rearrangement links TRBV9 to TRBJ2-4; TRBD2 aligns across 10 bases. Germline values: CDR1 SGDLS, CDR2 YYNGEE. There are 18 residues in the CDR3. V lost 3 bases, J lost 6 bases, and 15 bases stayed unmatched. CDR3 loop: CASSGSGTSDLSRNIQYF. CDR3 in DNA: TGTGCCAGCAGCGGATCCGGGACTAGCGACCTTTCGAGAAACATTCAGTACTTC.

This chain uses TRBV9 with TRBJ2-4, with 9 bases lining up with TRBD1. The V gene end was trimmed by 4 bases and the J gene end by 4 bases; junction bases not matched to a gene: 18. CDR1 and CDR2 from the germline V gene are SGDLS and YYNGEE. This CDR3 spans 19 amino acids. In DNA, the CDR3 is TGTGCCAGCAGCCCCAGTCCCGGGACAGGGACGCATAGGAAAAACATTCAGTACTTC. This translates into CASSPSPGTGTHRKNIQYF.

The chain recombines TRBV11-3 with TRBJ2-2, with 14 bases identical to TRBD2. Germline V gives CDR1 SGHNT, CDR2 YENEEA. V dropped 5 bases and J dropped 3; count of bases not matched to a gene: 5. The CDR3 contains 17 residues. CDR3 sequence reads: CASSQTSGRAYTGELFF. CDR3 in DNA: TGTGCCAGCAGCCAGACTAGCGGGAGGGCCTACACCGGGGAGCTGTTTTTT.

This clone came up many times. This chain joins TRBV25-1 and TRBJ1-3; no firm D call. V was pared by 9 bases and J by 0 bases, with 12 bases between. Germline CDR1 MGHDK, CDR2 SYGVNS. CDR3 length equals 14 residues. CDR3 residues: CASSGIFSGNTIYF. The CDR3 coding sequence is TGTGCCAGTTCGGGGATCTTCTCTGGAAACACCATATATTTT.

The chain employs TRBV18 and TRBJ2-1; D is possibly TRBD2 (6 bases). Trimming removed 0 bases from V and 7 bases from J, with 16 bases in between. Germline V lookup: CDR1 KGHSH, CDR2 LQKENI. The CDR3 contains 16 residues. The CDR3 loop reads CASSPPGLPLANEQFF. Written as DNA, the CDR3 is TGTGCCAGCTCACCACCGGGACTCCCCTTGGCTAATGAGCAGTTCTTC.

This CDR3 is CASSTPMDRGYEKLFF. For the CDR3, the DNA is TGTGCCAGTAGTACCCCAATGGACAGGGGCTACGAAAAACTGTTTTTT. V and J are TRBV19 and TRBJ1-4, with 9 bases aligning to TRBD1. Germline V gene data show CDR1 as LNHDA and CDR2 as SQIVND (reference sequence). The CDR3 is made up of 16 amino acids. With V trimmed by 4 bases and J by 8 bases, 11 bases remained unmatched.

This sequence joins TRBV5-1 and TRBJ2-1, with a possible D match to TRBD2 (6 bases). The CDR3 is made up of 12 amino acids. Trimming took 0 bases from V and 12 from J, leaving 10 bases between them. The germline V gene has CDR1 SGHRS and CDR2 YFSETQ. The CDR3: CASSLESGAQFF. CDR3 sequence (DNA): TGCGCCAGCAGCTTGGAATCGGGAGCGCAGTTCTTC.

The chain employs TRBV5-8 and TRBJ2-3, with 8 bases that match TRBD2. V was pared by 3 bases and J by 4 bases, with 4 bases of the junction left unmatched. Per germline, CDR1 SGHTS and CDR2 YDEGEE. The CDR3 spans 14 residues. The CDR3 region has the DNA TGTGCCAGCAGCTCGGGAGGGAGGGCAGATACGCAGTATTTT. Amino acid sequence: CASSSGGRADTQYF.

The chain carries TRBV5-1 and TRBJ2-2; tentatively, D is TRBD2 (6 bases). V shed 0 bases and J shed 1 base, with 10 bases lying between them. The V gene's germline CDR1 is SGHRS and CDR2 YFSETQ. The CDR3 totals 16 residues. CDR3 sequence: CASSLASSGNTGELFF. The CDR3 DNA reads TGCGCCAGCAGCTTGGCGAGTAGCGGGAACACCGGGGAGCTGTTTTTT. Full variable domain (outside the CDR3, taken from reference TRBV5-1 and TRBJ2-2): KAGVTQTPRYLIKTRGQQVTLSCSPISGHRSVSWYQQTPGQGLQFLFEYFSETQRNKGNFPGRFSGRQFSNSRSEMNVSTLELGDSALYLCASSLASSGNTGELFFGEGSRLTVL.

This rearrangement joins TRBV2 to TRBJ1-2; D is perhaps TRBD1 (5 bases). The CDR3 sequence is 13 residues long. Germline loops: CDR1 SNHLY, CDR2 FYNNEI. V gave up 0 bases and J gave up 8 bases, with 10 bases separating them. For the CDR3, the DNA is TGTGCCAGCAGTGAAGCGGGGGGAGGCGGCTACACCTTC. This encodes CASSEAGGGGYTF.

The V gene is TRBV7-9, the J gene TRBJ2-3; D remains unclear. The V end was cut by 3 bases, the J end by 4 bases, with 11 bases between. The CDR3 covers 14 residues. Per germline, CDR1 SEHNR and CDR2 FQNEAQ (reference sequence). CDR3 in DNA: TGTGCCAGCAGCTTGGGCCTAAGGCCAGATACGCAGTATTTT. Amino acid sequence: CASSLGLRPDTQYF.

The chain links TRBV6-5 to TRBJ1-1; 9 bases match TRBD1. Germline V gene lookup returns CDR1 MNHEY and CDR2 SVGAGI. CDR3 length: 15 residues. The J segment lost 1 base and the V segment lost 6 bases, leaving 6 bases of the junction unmatched. CDR3 coding DNA: TGTGCCAGCAGAGATGACAGGGGGACGAACACTGAAGCTTTCTTT. This encodes CASRDDRGTNTEAFF.

V is TRBV10-3 and J is TRBJ1-1; D ambiguous. Germline CDR1 is ENHRY and CDR2 is SYGVKD. The CDR3 length is 12 residues. V was trimmed by 2 bases and J by 1 base, leaving 2 bases between them. CDR3 residues: CAISERNTEAFF. The CDR3 DNA follows: TGTGCCATCAGTGAGCGGAACACTGAAGCTTTCTTT.

The rearrangement joins TRBV5-1 to TRBJ2-7; TRBD1 might be the D (6 bases). Trimming took off 5 bases at V and 1 base at J, with 13 bases between the two ends. Germline V CDR1 and CDR2: SGHRS, YFSETQ. CDR3 length equals 14 residues. For the CDR3, the DNA is TGCGCCAGCAGTTCGCTAGGGACATCCTACGAGCAGTACTTC. This gives the protein CASSSLGTSYEQYF.

This chain joins TRBV9 and TRBJ2-7; TRBD1 matches at 9 bases. Germline V CDR1 and CDR2: SGDLS, YYNGEE. This CDR3 has 16 amino acids. V shed 3 bases and J 5 bases; nucleotides not matched to a gene: 12. The CDR3 spells CASSADLGDRDHEQYF. The DNA for the CDR3 is TGTGCCAGCAGCGCCGATCTTGGGGACAGGGACCACGAGCAGTACTTC.

The chain uses TRBV4-1 and TRBJ2-1, with 12 bases matching TRBD2. Germline trimming cut 0 bases from V and 1 base from J; bases unmatched to any gene: 10. CDR3 size: 20 residues. Germline CDR1 is MGHRA and CDR2 is YSYEKL. The CDR3 region is CASSQDKSSGRARSYNEQFF. CDR3 bases: TGCGCCAGCAGCCAAGATAAGTCTAGCGGGAGGGCGCGGTCCTACAATGAGCAGTTCTTC.

Only one count was recorded for this clone. The chain recombines TRBV4-3 with TRBJ2-1, with TRBD1 matching over 7 bases. V trimming: 2 bases; J trimming: 2 bases; junction bases outside the gene matches: 3. Per the germline V gene, CDR1 is LGHNA and CDR2 is YSLEER. The CDR3 is 15 amino acids. CDR3 sequence (DNA): TGCGCCAGCAGCCAACAGGGACAGACCTACAATGAGCAGTTCTTC. It translates to CASSQQGQTYNEQFF.

The chain links TRBV28 to TRBJ2-1, with TRBD2 as a possible D gene (6 bases). Germline V CDR1 and CDR2: MDHEN, SYDVKM. This CDR3 is 18 amino acids long. V gave up 1 base and J gave up 4 bases, with 20 bases separating them. The CDR3 nucleotides read TGTGCCAGCAGTTTATACGGTCGCGGGGCAGCAACTTACAATGAGCAGTTCTTC. Its translation is CASSLYGRGAATYNEQFF. Based on the CDR3 plus reference TRBV28 and TRBJ2-1, the full variable domain is DVKVTQSSRYLVKRTGEKVFLECVQDMDHENMFWYRQDPGLGLRLIYFSYDVKMKEKGDIPEGYSVSREKKERFSLILESASTNQTSMYLCASSLYGRGAATYNEQFFGPGTRLTVL.

V usage is TRBV6-5 and J usage is TRBJ2-5; 10 bases are shared with TRBD1. CDR1 and CDR2 (germline): MNHEY, SVGAGI. V lost 2 bases to trimming and J lost 1 base; unmatched junction nucleotides: 1. This CDR3 has 15 amino acids. CDR3 nucleotides: TGTGCCAGCAGTTACGGGGACAGGGGCCAAGAGACCCAGTACTTC. Amino acids: CASSYGDRGQETQYF.

This clone was recorded a few times. This chain joins TRBV18 and TRBJ1-6, with D possibly TRBD1 on 6 matching bases. The CDR3 totals 14 residues. Germline loops: CDR1 KGHSH, CDR2 LQKENI. Trimming removed 4 bases from V and 5 bases from J, with 9 bases in between. CDR3 bases: TGTGCCAGCTCACAGGGGGTTGATAATTCACCCCTCCACTTT. Translation: CASSQGVDNSPLHF. The variable domain in full, completed from reference TRBV18 and TRBJ1-6, reads NAGVMQNPRHLVRRRGQEARLRCSPMKGHSHVYWYRQLPEEGLKFMVYLQKENIIDESGMPKERFSAEFPKEGPSILRIQQVVRGDSAAYFCASSQGVDNSPLHFGNGTRLTVT.

This chain uses TRBV11-2 with TRBJ2-7, with 9 bases lining up with TRBD2. Trimming removed 2 bases from V and 4 bases from J; junction bases left unmatched: 9. The V gene's germline CDR1 is SGHAT and CDR2 FQNNGV. CDR3 length: 16 residues. The CDR3 protein is CASSLPIAGDGYEQYF. The DNA for the CDR3 is TGTGCCAGCAGCTTACCCATAGCGGGAGACGGGTACGAGCAGTACTTC.